The clone carrying this T cell receptor (beta chain) was detected once. Cohorts were assigned according to the clinical history that participants reported. Cohort 3 donors were reported recovered after two negative PCRs, clearance, or symptom resolution. The germline gives CDR1 MGHRA, CDR2 YSYEKL. The CDR3 spans 17 residues. Unmatched junction bases numbered 6, after V lost 0 bases and J lost 1 base. The table came from immunoSEQ multiplex PCR; TCRdb's copy has only in-frame clones and leaves some out. The repertoire has around 300,000 clones, approximately 81% of them found once; the top ten carry 2% to 3%. The sample belongs to a study of blood T cell repertoires in COVID-19. Looking at the study overall: T cells, B-cell-depleted T cells, or PBMCs provided the cDNA or gDNA that served as material.

The sequencing input was PBMCs or T cells enriched from blood (not recorded which). V usage is TRBV4-1 and J usage is TRBJ2-3, with 8 bases identical to TRBD1. This TCR was recovered from a woman between 45 and 65 years old who had recovered from COVID-19. CDR3 sequence: CASSQDRVRGRTDTQYF. The CDR3 nucleotides read TGCGCCAGCAGCCAAGATAGGGTCAGGGGGCGCACAGATACGCAGTATTTT.